These 10 T cell receptor beta chains share one sample of origin, sequenced in a study of blood T cell repertoires in COVID-19. This table comes from immunoSEQ multiplex PCR, and its TCRdb copy is limited to in-frame clones, with some not included. The sample has fewer than 350,000 clones; approximately 86% are singletons. Sequenced material: peripheral blood. These receptors all come from a woman aged 65 to 85 with COVID-19, enrolled during active disease.

This clone was picked up one time. This rearrangement joins TRBV9 to TRBJ2-6; D is undetermined. Trimming cost V 0 bases and J 0 bases, with 10 bases left between them. Germline V gene data show CDR1 as SGDLS and CDR2 as YYNGEE. The CDR3 sequence is 17 residues long. CDR3 loop: CASSVDHRSSGANVLTF. DNA for the CDR3: TGTGCCAGCAGCGTAGACCACAGAAGCTCTGGGGCCAACGTCCTGACTTTC. Together with reference TRBV9 and TRBJ2-6, the CDR3 gives the full variable domain: DSGVTQTPKHLITATGQRVTLRCSPRSGDLSVYWYQQSLDQGLQFLIQYYNGEERAKGNILERFSAQQFPDLHSELNLSSLELGDSALYFCASSVDHRSSGANVLTFGAGSRLTVL.

The chain is built from TRBV7-9 and TRBJ1-3; TRBD1 is a possible D gene (5 bases). The CDR3 is 14 residues long. V dropped 5 bases and J dropped 2 bases, with 10 bases sitting between them. Looked up from germline, CDR1 is SEHNR and CDR2 is FQNEAQ (reference sequence). CDR3 nucleotides: TGTGCCAGCAGCCCCCAGGGCCCTGGAAACACCATATATTTT. Translating it yields CASSPQGPGNTIYF. The full variable domain, its missing parts supplied by reference TRBV7-9 and TRBJ1-3, is DTGVSQNPRHKITKRGQNVTFRCDPISEHNRLYWYRQTLGQGPEFLTYFQNEAQLEKSRLLSDRFSAERPKGSFSTLEIQRTEQGDSAMYLCASSPQGPGNTIYFGEGSWLTVV.

This rearrangement joins TRBV29-1 to TRBJ2-2; TRBD2 is a possible D gene (7 bases). This CDR3 spans 15 amino acids. V was cut by 8 bases and J by 1 base, with 17 bases left in between. Germline CDR1 reads SQVTM; CDR2 reads ANQGSEA. CDR3 sequence: CSIYKGGMNTGELFF. The CDR3 DNA reads as TGCAGCATCTATAAGGGGGGGATGAACACCGGGGAGCTGTTTTTT.

The chain joins TRBV5-1 to TRBJ1-1; the match to TRBD1 covers 8 bases. The CDR3 has 15 residues. The germline CDR1 and CDR2 sequences are SGHRS and YFSETQ. V was pared by 2 bases and J by 1 base, with 4 bases of the junction left unmatched. The CDR3 bases are TGCGCCAGCAGCTTACTTACAGGGGGGAACACTGAAGCTTTCTTT. It specifies CASSLLTGGNTEAFF.

This clone occurred once. Written as DNA, the CDR3 is TGTGCCAGCAGCTTAACAGGGTTGGGCACAGATACGCAGTATTTT. Its translation: CASSLTGLGTDTQYF. V and J are TRBV7-2 and TRBJ2-3; D possibly corresponds to TRBD1 (6 bases). CDR1 and CDR2 (germline): SGHTA, FQGNSA. The CDR3 contains 15 residues. V lost 2 bases and J 1 base, leaving 10 bases between the germline ends.

This chain connects TRBV2 to TRBJ2-7, with 8 bases fitting TRBD2. This CDR3 contains 14 residues. Germline lookup yields CDR1 SNHLY and CDR2 FYNNEI. V shed 7 bases and J 0 bases; nucleotides not matched to a gene: 5. The CDR3 nucleotides read TGTGCCAGCATTCAGCGGGGGAGCTCCTACGAGCAGTACTTC. Protein sequence: CASIQRGSSYEQYF. Full variable domain (rest looked up from reference TRBV2 and TRBJ2-7): EPEVTQTPSHQVTQMGQEVILRCVPISNHLYFYWYRQILGQKVEFLVSFYNNEISEKSEIFDDQFSVERPDGSNFTLKIRSTKLEDSAMYFCASIQRGSSYEQYFGPGTRLTVT.

J is TRBJ1-3 and V is TRBV7-2, with D unresolved. V lost 2 bases to trimming and J lost 4 bases, with 12 bases between them. Germline V CDR1 and CDR2: SGHTA, FQGNSA. The CDR3 sequence is 15 residues long. CDR3 nucleotide sequence: TGTGCCAGCAGCTTAAAACAGTACCTCGGAAACACCATATATTTT. Translating it yields CASSLKQYLGNTIYF.

DNA for the CDR3: TGTGCCTGGAGTGGGAGAGCAACTAATGAAAAACTGTTTTTT. It encodes CAWSGRATNEKLFF. The J gene is TRBJ1-4, the V gene TRBV30, with D unresolved. The CDR3 covers 14 residues. Germline CDR1 reads GTSNPN; CDR2 reads SVGIG (reference sequence). V lost 1 base, J lost 0 bases, and 6 bases lay in between. Full variable domain (remainder filled in from reference TRBV30 and TRBJ1-4): SQTIHQWPATLVQPVGSPLSLECTVEGTSNPNLYWYRQAAGRGLQLLFYSVGIGQISSEVPQNLSASRPQDRQFILSSKKLLLSDSGFYLCAWSGRATNEKLFFGSGTQLSVL.

The chain couples TRBV7-2 to TRBJ2-4; TRBD2 is a possible D gene (7 bases). The CDR3 is 17 amino acids. Germline values: CDR1 SGHTA, CDR2 FQGNSA. Trimming shortened V by 5 bases and J by 3 bases, and 20 bases separated the two germline ends. The CDR3 is CASSPGGLRPGKNIQYF. DNA of the CDR3: TGTGCCAGCAGCCCCGGGGGGCTGCGGCCGGGCAAAAACATTCAGTACTTC.

In this sample, this clone turned up once. The gene calls are TRBV27 and TRBJ2-5; 12 bases agree with TRBD1. V lost 5 bases and J lost 1; bases outside the gene matches: 5. CDR1 and CDR2 from the germline V gene are MNHEY and SMNVEV (reference sequence). CDR3 size: 16 residues. The CDR3 sequence is CASSLGTGGIQETQYF. In DNA, the CDR3 is TGTGCCAGCAGTCTCGGGACAGGGGGCATCCAAGAGACCCAGTACTTC.